Below are 7 T cell receptor beta chains sequenced from a single sample in a study of Ad26.COV2.S vaccination and SARS-CoV-2 variants. Treatment: about 20 received Ad26.COV2.S at low or high dose, single or two shots; about 5 received placebo; per-sample allocation not given. Material that was analyzed had been drawn on day 63 after the first vaccine or placebo injection. Here immunoSEQ multiplex PCR was the method, and the copy in TCRdb shows in-frame clones only, minus some. Found here are roughly 680,000 clones, roughly 90% of them singletons; the top ten hold about 1.5%. This specimen was peripheral blood, taken in a trial of Ad26.COV2.S vaccine versus placebo. These receptors were obtained from a person aged 18-65 years who received the Ad26.COV2.S COVID-19 vaccine or a placebo.

V is TRBV2 and J is TRBJ2-7; TRBD1 matches 8 bases. Losses at the gene ends were 11 bases for V and 5 bases for J; bases not matched to a gene: 11. Germline loops: CDR1 SNHLY, CDR2 FYNNEI. The CDR3 sequence is 13 residues long. The CDR3 is CASQDRDGNEQYF. The CDR3 region has the DNA TGTGCCTCTCAGGACAGGGATGGCAACGAGCAGTACTTC.

As concerns this clone: Other nucleotide sequences in the sample specify the same CDR3. This rearrangement joins TRBV7-8 to TRBJ2-6; D is ambiguous. CDR1 SGHVS and CDR2 FQNEAQ come from the germline V gene. The CDR3 runs to 13 residues. The V end lost 6 bases, the J end lost 0 bases, and 3 bases lay between the germline ends. CDR3: CASSISGANVLTF. Here the CDR3 DNA reads TGTGCCAGCAGTATCTCTGGGGCCAACGTCCTGACTTTC.

The CDR3 DNA reads TGTGCCAGCAGTGATGGGGGACAGGGGTATGAAAAACTGTTTTTT. Protein sequence: CASSDGGQGYEKLFF. The chain is built from TRBV27 and TRBJ1-4; 10 bases align to TRBD1. Germline values: CDR1 MNHEY, CDR2 SMNVEV (reference sequence). Trimming took 5 bases from V and 6 from J; bases not matched to a gene: 6. The CDR3 is 15 residues long.

The genes are TRBV20-1 and TRBJ2-2; D is unclear. Between the trimmed V and J ends, which lost 3 bases and 4 bases, there was a span of 15 bases. The CDR3 has 15 residues. Germline V gene data show CDR1 as DFQATT and CDR2 as SNEGSKA (reference sequence). In DNA, the CDR3 is TGCAGTGCTAGTTCGTTACCGAAACCCACCGGGGAGCTGTTTTTT. Residues: CSASSLPKPTGELFF.

The chain is built from TRBV27 and TRBJ1-1; D gene uncertain. From germline, CDR1 is MNHEY and CDR2 SMNVEV (reference sequence). The length of the CDR3 is 14 residues. Trimming shortened V by 6 bases and J by 1 base, and 12 bases separated the two germline ends. The CDR3 nucleotides read TGTGCCAGCAGCCAAACATTGACGAACACTGAAGCTTTCTTT. This sequence encodes CASSQTLTNTEAFF.

The chain combines TRBV5-1 with TRBJ2-7, with 8 nucleotides matching TRBD1. Per the germline V gene, CDR1 is SGHRS and CDR2 is YFSETQ. The CDR3 spans 14 residues. V lost 3 bases to trimming and J lost 3 bases; unmatched junction nucleotides: 5. In DNA, the CDR3 is TGCGCCAGCAGCTCACCGGGACAGGACTACGAGCAGTACTTC. The encoded protein is CASSSPGQDYEQYF.

The rearrangement uses TRBV9 and TRBJ2-1, with 15 bases aligning to TRBD2. J lost 5 bases, V lost 4 bases, and 7 bases had no gene match. The CDR3 covers 17 residues. Per germline, CDR1 SGDLS and CDR2 YYNGEE. This CDR3 reads CASSLGLAGGKNNEQFF. DNA for the CDR3: TGTGCCAGCAGCTTAGGACTAGCGGGAGGGAAAAACAATGAGCAGTTCTTC.